The entry below describes one TCR beta chain. Some clones are missing from TCRdb's copy, which holds only in-frame ones; the method was immunoSEQ multiplex PCR. The sample contains 150,000 to 180,000 clones, around 83% of which appear only once. This specimen belongs to a study of blood T cell repertoires in COVID-19. Between the trimmed V and J ends, which lost 4 bases and 2 bases, there was a span of 11 bases. Germline assignment: CDR1 KGHSH and CDR2 LQKENI. The CDR3 totals 14 residues. A Seattle source enrolled patients during active infection and followed them longitudinally. This clonotype was sampled from a woman aged 60 to 75 with COVID-19, enrolled during active disease. The V gene is TRBV18, the J gene TRBJ2-5; D might be TRBD2 (5 bases). Sequencing input: peripheral blood. DNA for the CDR3: TGTGCCAGCTCACAGGACTCGATGCAAGAGACCCAGTACTTC. Amino acids: CASSQDSMQETQYF.